Below are 27 T cell receptor beta chains sequenced from a single sample in a study of T cells in Graves' hyperthyroidism and ophthalmopathy. TCR beta CDR3 region amplification was performed from RNA transcripts. The HTBI set primed first-round TCR CDR3 RT-PCR. TCRdb ran MiXCR on the multiplex PCR reads and lists one entry per CDR3 protein. This sample has under 350,000 distinct CDR3 sequences; approximately 22% occur once, and the top ten carry around 48%. The sequenced sample was blood. The receptors were sampled from a woman aged 50 to 60 with Graves' hyperthyroidism.

There are many counts of this clonotype. The CDR3 DNA reads as TGCAGTGCTGGGACAGGGGGAATTTACGAGCAGTACTTC. Residues: CSAGTGGIYEQYF. The gene calls are TRBV20-1 and TRBJ2-7, with 11 nucleotides matching TRBD1. The CDR3 is 13 residues long. CDR1 and CDR2 (germline): DFQATT, SNEGSKA (reference sequence). V shed 5 bases and J 4 bases; nucleotides not matched to a gene: 4.

At least ten counts were recorded for this clonotype. The V and J genes are TRBV4-2 and TRBJ2-2; possible D gene TRBD2, 7 bases. V was clipped by 3 bases and J by 3 bases, with 14 bases between them. From germline, CDR1 is LGHNA and CDR2 YNFKEQ. CDR3 size: 16 residues. The CDR3 loop is CASSQGGGPDTGELFF. The CDR3 coding sequence is TGTGCCAGCAGCCAGGGGGGGGGGCCCGACACCGGGGAGCTGTTTTTT.

This clonotype was seen only once. This chain links TRBV10-3 with TRBJ1-5, with D possibly matching TRBD1 (6 bases). V was trimmed by 3 bases and J by 4 bases, leaving 13 bases between them. This CDR3 is 15 amino acids long. Per germline, CDR1 ENHRY and CDR2 SYGVKD. This CDR3 reads CAISDFRTDNQPQHF. The DNA of the CDR3 is TGTGCCATCAGTGATTTTCGGACAGATAATCAGCCCCAGCATTTT.

In its sample, this clonotype was seen many times. The chain recombines TRBV20-1 with TRBJ2-1; D is ambiguous. CDR3 length equals 13 residues. The V end lost 0 bases, the J end lost 6 bases, and 9 bases lay between the germline ends. CDR1 and CDR2 (germline): DFQATT, SNEGSKA (reference sequence). The chain's CDR3 is CSAREHSGNEQFF. CDR3 coding DNA: TGCAGTGCTAGAGAACATTCAGGCAATGAGCAGTTCTTC.

This clonotype was seen repeatedly, ten times or more. The chain recombines TRBV28 with TRBJ2-7; 11 bases line up with TRBD2. Germline V CDR1 and CDR2: MDHEN, SYDVKM. The CDR3 has 18 residues. J was trimmed by 0 bases and V by 2 bases; bases with no gene match: 9. CDR3 nucleotide sequence: TGTGCCAGCAGTTTACCCCCGGGACTAGCGGAGACCTCCTACGAGCAGTACTTC. Translating gives CASSLPPGLAETSYEQYF.

This clonotype came up many times. The chain has TRBV20-1 and TRBJ2-5; TRBD2 is a possible D gene (5 bases). V was shortened by 8 bases and J by 1 base, with 17 bases between the two germline ends. The length of the CDR3 is 14 residues. CDR1 DFQATT and CDR2 SNEGSKA come from the germline V gene (reference sequence). Written as DNA, the CDR3 is TGCAGTTTTGGCCGGGATCCATCCCAAGAGACCCAGTACTTC. Translated: CSFGRDPSQETQYF.

The chain combines TRBV7-2 with TRBJ1-6, with D uncertain. Per the germline V gene, CDR1 is SGHTA and CDR2 is FQGNSA. The CDR3 extends over 13 amino acids. Trimming stripped 5 bases from V and 9 bases from J, with 11 bases between. The CDR3 sequence: CASSLGRFSPLHF. The CDR3 bases are TGTGCCAGCAGCCTTGGACGCTTTTCACCCCTCCACTTT.

In its sample, this clonotype was seen a few times. The chain links TRBV15 to TRBJ2-2; the D gene is possibly TRBD2 (6 bases). The CDR3 covers 14 residues. CDR1 is LNHNV, CDR2 YYDKDF, per germline (reference sequence). The germline V and J ends were trimmed by 1 base and 5 bases, with 8 bases remaining between them. The CDR3 nucleotides read TGTGCCACCAGCAGAGGCGGGACTACCGGGGAGCTGTTTTTT. This codes for CATSRGGTTGELFF.

This clonotype was found a few times. This chain uses TRBV29-1 with TRBJ2-4; no clear D gene. Germline V lookup: CDR1 SQVTM, CDR2 ANQGSEA. There are 13 residues in the CDR3. Trimming shortened V by 1 base and J by 2 bases, and 6 bases separated the two germline ends. This CDR3 reads CSVEGDTKNIQYF. CDR3 nucleotide sequence: TGCAGCGTTGAAGGAGACACCAAAAACATTCAGTACTTC.

This clonotype was seen many times. This chain uses TRBV15 with TRBJ2-1; weak D call: TRBD1 (6 bases). Trimming left V 1 base short and J 4 bases short, with 20 bases between. In germline, CDR1 is LNHNV, CDR2 YYDKDF (reference sequence). CDR3 size: 18 residues. CDR3 sequence: CATSRASLSRGGYNEQFF. DNA of the CDR3: TGTGCCACCAGCAGAGCATCCCTTTCCAGGGGTGGGTACAATGAGCAGTTCTTC.

This clonotype was seen only a few times. The chain uses TRBV6-6 and TRBJ1-4; D not resolved. V lost 8 bases to trimming and J lost 8 bases, with 6 bases between them. The germline V gene has CDR1 MNHNY and CDR2 SVGAGI (reference sequence). This CDR3 comprises 10 residues. The CDR3 sequence: CASGNEKLFF. CDR3 nucleotides: TGTGCCAGCGGGAACGAAAAACTGTTTTTT.

The rearrangement uses TRBV7-9 and TRBJ2-3; 15 nucleotides match TRBD2. This CDR3 spans 17 amino acids. With 4 bases clipped from V and 2 bases from J, the junction kept 4 bases outside the gene matches. Germline CDR1 reads SEHNR; CDR2 reads FQNEAQ (reference sequence). CDR3 residues: CASSSGTSGGPTDTQYF. CDR3 bases: TGTGCCAGCAGCTCGGGGACTAGCGGGGGGCCCACAGATACGCAGTATTTT.

This clonotype was detected a few times. The V gene is TRBV30, the J gene TRBJ2-6, with 11 bases matching TRBD1. The junction had 4 bases not matched to a gene; V was cut back by 5 bases and J by 4 bases. CDR1 is GTSNPN, CDR2 SVGIG, per germline (reference sequence). The CDR3 has 15 residues. The CDR3 nucleotides are TGTGCCTGGGATGGGACAGGGGGGGGGGCCAACGTCCTGACTTTC. Translation: CAWDGTGGGANVLTF.

The chain links TRBV2 to TRBJ2-7; a possible D gene is TRBD2 (5 bases). The CDR3 loop spans 14 amino acids. From germline, CDR1 is SNHLY and CDR2 FYNNEI. The germline V and J ends were trimmed by 7 bases and 2 bases, with 15 bases remaining between them. This chain's CDR3 is CASTNGVSTYEQYF. CDR3 sequence (DNA): TGTGCCAGCACTAACGGGGTCAGCACCTACGAGCAGTACTTC.

This clonotype was seen many times. As DNA, the CDR3 is TGTGCCAGCAGTTGGCCGGGACAGGGGGCTTTCTACGAGCAGTACTTC. Translated: CASSWPGQGAFYEQYF. The chain is built from TRBV28 and TRBJ2-7, with 12 bases identical to TRBD1. Germline V gene lookup returns CDR1 MDHEN and CDR2 SYDVKM. V lost 4 bases to trimming and J lost 3 bases; unmatched junction nucleotides: 7. CDR3 size: 16 residues. Based on the CDR3 plus reference TRBV28 and TRBJ2-7, the full variable domain is DVKVTQSSRYLVKRTGEKVFLECVQDMDHENMFWYRQDPGLGLRLIYFSYDVKMKEKGDIPEGYSVSREKKERFSLILESASTNQTSMYLCASSWPGQGAFYEQYFGPGTRLTVT.

For this clonotype: A clone one base away is much larger, so this may be a read error. The V gene is TRBV20-1, the J gene TRBJ2-7; D remains unclear. V lost 3 bases to trimming and J lost 3 bases, with 6 bases between them. CDR1 DFQATT and CDR2 SNEGSKA come from the germline V gene (reference sequence). The length of the CDR3 is 11 residues. The CDR3 DNA follows: TGCAGTGCTAGGACCTGCTACGAGCAGTACTTC. It yields the protein CSARTCYEQYF.

In this sample, this clonotype turned up a few times. V is TRBV5-1 and J is TRBJ2-6; TRBD1 is a possible D gene (6 bases). This CDR3 is 16 amino acids long. CDR1 SGHRS and CDR2 YFSETQ come from the germline V gene. V lost 4 bases and J lost 0, with 11 bases in between. The CDR3 is CASSQYRVSGANVLTF. In nucleotides, the CDR3 is TGCGCCAGCAGCCAATACAGGGTCTCTGGGGCCAACGTCCTGACTTTC.

This clonotype was counted many times. The chain combines TRBV6-5 with TRBJ2-7, with 9 positions matching TRBD2. CDR1 is MNHEY and CDR2 is SVGAGI in the germline V gene. Unmatched junction bases numbered 11, after V lost 0 bases and J lost 2 bases. The CDR3 runs to 18 residues. The chain's CDR3 is CASSYSNLAGTKAYEQYF. CDR3 DNA: TGTGCCAGCAGTTACTCGAACCTAGCGGGAACTAAAGCCTACGAGCAGTACTTC.

This clonotype was observed many times. The chain is built from TRBV7-6 and TRBJ2-5; D is unresolved. The germline V gene encodes CDR1 SGHVS and CDR2 FNYEAQ. This CDR3 is built from 14 residues. Trimming removed 2 bases from V and 7 bases from J, with 14 bases in between. The CDR3 here is CASSLSSAARTQYF. For the CDR3, the DNA is TGTGCCAGCAGCTTATCATCAGCCGCACGGACCCAGTACTTC.

This clonotype was detected only a few times. V and J are TRBV5-1 and TRBJ1-4; 7 nucleotides agree with TRBD1. The germline gives CDR1 SGHRS, CDR2 YFSETQ. V trimming: 4 bases; J trimming: 4 bases; junction bases outside the gene matches: 10. CDR3 length: 16 residues. The CDR3 here is CASSPGQRPDNEKLFF. CDR3 nucleotide sequence: TGCGCCAGCAGCCCGGGACAGAGACCGGATAATGAAAAACTGTTTTTT.

This clonotype was observed at least ten times. The CDR3 coding sequence is TGCGCCAGCAGCTTGGGCGGGGATAGCAATCAGCCCCAGCATTTT. Encoded protein: CASSLGGDSNQPQHF. This sequence joins TRBV5-1 and TRBJ1-5; D is undetermined. CDR3 length: 15 residues. The germline CDR1 and CDR2 sequences are SGHRS and YFSETQ. Trimming removed 0 bases at V and 0 bases at J, with 7 bases between.

This clonotype showed up many times. The J gene is TRBJ2-6, the V gene TRBV19, with D possibly TRBD1 on 5 matching bases. The CDR3 is 18 amino acids. V was cut by 5 bases and J by 2 bases, with 19 bases left in between. Germline CDR1 reads LNHDA; CDR2 reads SQIVND (reference sequence). CDR3 protein: CASSAPRASGPGANVLTF. CDR3 nucleotides: TGTGCCAGTAGTGCCCCCAGGGCATCTGGTCCTGGGGCCAACGTCCTGACTTTC.

The chain uses TRBV27 and TRBJ1-1; 8 bases fit TRBD1. Germline V CDR1 and CDR2: MNHEY, SMNVEV (reference sequence). The CDR3 extends over 14 amino acids. V lost 5 bases to trimming and J lost 5 bases; unmatched junction nucleotides: 7. The CDR3: CASSNRGFRTEAFF. As DNA, the CDR3 is TGTGCCAGCAGTAACAGGGGGTTTCGGACTGAAGCTTTCTTT.

The chain joins TRBV19 to TRBJ1-2, with TRBD1 identical over 9 bases. Germline V gene data show CDR1 as LNHDA and CDR2 as SQIVND (reference sequence). V trimming: 5 bases; J trimming: 4 bases; junction bases outside the gene matches: 11. The CDR3 runs 16 residues. The CDR3 region has the DNA TGTGCCAGTAGTCCGGGACAGGGTTATAGAAGCTATGGCTACACCTTC. It specifies CASSPGQGYRSYGYTF.

The V call is TRBV20-1, the J call TRBJ2-2; 9 nucleotides agree with TRBD1. Trimming took 5 bases from V and 6 from J; bases not matched to a gene: 4. Germline loops: CDR1 DFQATT, CDR2 SNEGSKA (reference sequence). The CDR3 is 13 amino acids. CDR3 coding DNA: TGCAGTGCTGGGGACAGGGCGGCCGGGGAGCTGTTTTTT. This encodes CSAGDRAAGELFF.

This clonotype occurred many times. The V and J genes are TRBV12-3 or TRBV12-4 and TRBJ2-1, with 9 nucleotides matching TRBD2. The CDR3 has 14 residues. Trimming at V came to 8 bases and at J to 7 bases, leaving 9 bases not matched to a gene. The CDR3 reads CASGNSGRGNEQFF. DNA of the CDR3: TGTGCCAGCGGTAATAGCGGGAGAGGGAATGAGCAGTTCTTC.

This clonotype was observed many times. V usage is TRBV28 and J usage is TRBJ2-1; TRBD2 matches 15 bases. The CDR3 covers 16 residues. Germline lookup yields CDR1 MDHEN and CDR2 SYDVKM. The trim removed 5 bases at V and 8 bases at J, leaving 7 bases unmatched. CDR3 region: CASSRTSGRGKDEQFF. DNA for the CDR3: TGTGCCAGCAGTCGGACTAGCGGGAGGGGAAAGGATGAGCAGTTCTTC.